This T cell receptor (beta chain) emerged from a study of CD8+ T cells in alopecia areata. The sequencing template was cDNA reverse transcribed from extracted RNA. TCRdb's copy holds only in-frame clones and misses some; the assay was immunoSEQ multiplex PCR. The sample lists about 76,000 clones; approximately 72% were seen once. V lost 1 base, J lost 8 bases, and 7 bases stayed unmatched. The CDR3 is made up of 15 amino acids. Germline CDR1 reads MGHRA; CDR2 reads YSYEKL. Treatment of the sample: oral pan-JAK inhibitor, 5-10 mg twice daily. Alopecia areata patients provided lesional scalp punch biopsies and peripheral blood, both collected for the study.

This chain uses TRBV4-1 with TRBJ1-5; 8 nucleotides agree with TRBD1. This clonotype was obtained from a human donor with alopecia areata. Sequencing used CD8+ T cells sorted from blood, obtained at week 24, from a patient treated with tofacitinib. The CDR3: CASSQVGQGGEPQHF. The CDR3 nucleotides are TGCGCCAGCAGCCAAGTTGGACAGGGTGGAGAGCCCCAGCATTTT.